A selection of T cell receptor beta chains follows, all from one sample in a study of T cells in Graves' hyperthyroidism and ophthalmopathy. MiXCR, applied by TCRdb to the multiplex PCR reads, yields one record per CDR3 protein. The sample shows 500,000 to 700,000 distinct CDR3 sequences, 16% of them seen only once. What was sequenced was blood. The source of these receptors is a woman in her late teens or twenties with Graves' hyperthyroidism. The CDR3 runs from the conserved cysteine through the conserved F or W. D genes are given only for firm matches. Clone size is stated in some rows and not others, as once, few, many or a class when expanded.

CDR3aa: CASSYSNRGGQPQHF; CDR3nt: TGTGCCAGCAGTTACTCCAACAGGGGAGGTCAGCCCCAGCATTTT; v_gene: TRBV6-2/TRBV6-3; d_gene: TRBD1; j_gene: TRBJ1-5; abundance: .
CDR3aa: CASSRQAINQPQHF; CDR3nt: TGTGCCAGCAGTCGACAGGCCATTAATCAGCCCCAGCATTTT; v_gene: TRBV12-3/TRBV12-4; d_gene: .; j_gene: TRBJ1-5; abundance: many
CDR3aa: CASSSGQGKQYF; CDR3nt: TGTGCCAGCAGTTCCGGACAGGGCAAGCAGTACTTC; v_gene: TRBV28; d_gene: TRBD1; j_gene: TRBJ2-7; abundance: many
CDR3aa: CASGPNTEAFF; CDR3nt: TGTGCTAGTGGCCCGAACACTGAAGCTTTCTTT; v_gene: TRBV12-5; d_gene: .; j_gene: TRBJ1-1; abundance: many
CDR3aa: CASSFPGPKREKLLF; CDR3nt: TGCGCCAGCAGCTTTCCCGGGCCAAAACGTGAAAAACTGCTTTTT; v_gene: TRBV4-1; d_gene: .; j_gene: TRBJ1-4; abundance: .
CDR3aa: CASSWTGVNQPQHF; CDR3nt: TGTGCCAGCAGCTGGACAGGGGTTAATCAGCCCCAGCATTTT; v_gene: TRBV5-5; d_gene: TRBD1; j_gene: TRBJ1-5; abundance: few
CDR3aa: CSASRRNAGELFF; CDR3nt: TGCAGTGCTAGCCGGCGGAACGCCGGGGAGCTGTTTTTT; v_gene: TRBV20-1; d_gene: .; j_gene: TRBJ2-2; abundance: .
CDR3aa: CSARDLDNEQFF; CDR3nt: TGCAGTGCTAGAGATTTGGACAATGAGCAGTTCTTC; v_gene: TRBV20-1; d_gene: .; j_gene: TRBJ2-1; abundance: many
CDR3aa: CASSLRDTLPGYTF; CDR3nt: TGTGCCAGCAGTTTAAGGGACACACTTCCGGGCTACACCTTC; v_gene: TRBV27; d_gene: .; j_gene: TRBJ1-2; abundance: many
CDR3aa: CASSEWAGYNQPQHF; CDR3nt: TGTGCCAGCAGTGAGTGGGCAGGCTACAATCAGCCCCAGCATTTT; v_gene: TRBV2; d_gene: .; j_gene: TRBJ1-5; abundance: many
CDR3aa: CASSGRDGYSSYEQYF; CDR3nt: TGTGCCAGCAGCGGCCGGGACGGATACAGCTCCTACGAGCAGTACTTC; v_gene: TRBV7-9; d_gene: .; j_gene: TRBJ2-7; abundance: many
CDR3aa: CASSATGPGGNEQFF; CDR3nt: TGCGCCAGCAGCGCGACGGGACCAGGCGGCAATGAGCAGTTCTTC; v_gene: TRBV5-1; d_gene: .; j_gene: TRBJ2-1; abundance: .
CDR3aa: CATSDEGAKNIQYF; CDR3nt: TGTGCCACCAGTGATGAGGGGGCCAAAAACATTCAGTACTTC; v_gene: TRBV24-1; d_gene: .; j_gene: TRBJ2-4; abundance: few
CDR3aa: CASSFSRGFGQPQHF; CDR3nt: TGTGCCAGCAGTTTTTCCAGGGGGTTTGGTCAGCCCCAGCATTTT; v_gene: TRBV12-3/TRBV12-4; d_gene: TRBD1; j_gene: TRBJ1-5; abundance: many
CDR3aa: CASSATSGPQETQYF; CDR3nt: TGTGCCAGCAGTGCTACTAGCGGCCCCCAAGAGACCCAGTACTTC; v_gene: TRBV12-3/TRBV12-4; d_gene: TRBD2; j_gene: TRBJ2-5; abundance: few
CDR3aa: CASSALGTNAEAFF; CDR3nt: TGTGCCAGCAGTGCGTTGGGGACTAACGCTGAAGCTTTCTTT; v_gene: TRBV25-1; d_gene: .; j_gene: TRBJ1-1; abundance: .
CDR3aa: CAVQRDSYEQYF; CDR3nt: TGTGCCGTACAGCGGGATTCCTACGAGCAGTACTTC; v_gene: TRBV10-3; d_gene: TRBD2; j_gene: TRBJ2-7; abundance: few
CDR3aa: CASSKGQGTYEQYF; CDR3nt: TGTGCCAGCAGCAAGGGACAGGGCACCTACGAGCAGTACTTC; v_gene: TRBV11-3; d_gene: TRBD1; j_gene: TRBJ2-7; abundance: many
CDR3aa: CASSSTGGPNEKLFF; CDR3nt: TGTGCCAGCAGCTCGACAGGGGGGCCTAATGAAAAACTGTTTTTT; v_gene: TRBV5-8; d_gene: TRBD1; j_gene: TRBJ1-4; abundance: .
CDR3aa: CASGLVLGGNSNQPQHF; CDR3nt: TGTGCTAGTGGTTTGGTACTTGGAGGGAATAGCAATCAGCCCCAGCATTTT; v_gene: TRBV12-5; d_gene: .; j_gene: TRBJ1-5; abundance: few
CDR3aa: CATSPSGTPTGELFF; CDR3nt: TGTGCCACCAGCCCCTCGGGGACGCCCACCGGGGAGCTGTTTTTT; v_gene: TRBV24-1; d_gene: .; j_gene: TRBJ2-2; abundance: .
CDR3aa: CASSLAIQYF; CDR3nt: TGCGCCAGCAGCTTAGCCATTCAGTACTTC; v_gene: TRBV5-1; d_gene: .; j_gene: TRBJ2-4; abundance: many
CDR3aa: CASSGGGAVRAFF; CDR3nt: TGTGCCAGCAGTGGAGGGGGCGCGGTGAGAGCTTTCTTT; v_gene: TRBV25-1; d_gene: TRBD1; j_gene: TRBJ1-1; abundance: few
CDR3aa: CAITRTGGNYGYTF; CDR3nt: TGTGCCATCACGCGGACAGGTGGGAACTATGGCTACACCTTC; v_gene: TRBV10-3; d_gene: TRBD1; j_gene: TRBJ1-2; abundance: .
CDR3aa: CASSQGLDTQYF; CDR3nt: TGTGCCAGCAGCCAGGGGCTGGATACGCAGTATTTT; v_gene: TRBV4-1; d_gene: .; j_gene: TRBJ2-3; abundance: many
CDR3aa: CASSFKTGGNTGELFF; CDR3nt: TGCGCCAGCAGCTTTAAGACAGGGGGCAATACCGGGGAGCTGTTTTTT; v_gene: TRBV5-1; d_gene: TRBD1; j_gene: TRBJ2-2; abundance: .
CDR3aa: CASRTGGLEAFF; CDR3nt: TGTGCCAGCAGGACAGGGGGGTTGGAAGCTTTCTTT; v_gene: TRBV12-3/TRBV12-4; d_gene: TRBD1; j_gene: TRBJ1-1; abundance: many
CDR3aa: CASNSMTKNTGELFF; CDR3nt: TGTGCCAGCAACTCCATGACAAAGAACACCGGGGAGCTGTTTTTT; v_gene: TRBV6-2/TRBV6-3; d_gene: .; j_gene: TRBJ2-2; abundance: few
CDR3aa: CSAQWGGSNQPQHF; CDR3nt: TGCAGTGCCCAGTGGGGTGGTAGCAATCAGCCCCAGCATTTT; v_gene: TRBV20-1; d_gene: .; j_gene: TRBJ1-5; abundance: .
CDR3aa: CASSPTTRNTDTQYF; CDR3nt: TGTGCCAGCAGCCCCACTACTAGGAACACAGATACGCAGTATTTT; v_gene: TRBV11-1; d_gene: .; j_gene: TRBJ2-3; abundance: few
CDR3aa: CASSPEEISTDTQYF; CDR3nt: TGCGCCAGCAGCCCAGAAGAAATCAGCACAGATACGCAGTATTTT; v_gene: TRBV5-1; d_gene: .; j_gene: TRBJ2-3; abundance: many
CDR3aa: CSARGPGQKTDTQYF; CDR3nt: TGCAGTGCTAGAGGCCCGGGACAGAAGACAGATACGCAGTATTTT; v_gene: TRBV20-1; d_gene: TRBD1; j_gene: TRBJ2-3; abundance: many
CDR3aa: CASSPGGVETEAFF; CDR3nt: TGTGCCAGCAGCCCTGGGGGAGTAGAAACTGAAGCTTTCTTT; v_gene: TRBV7-2; d_gene: .; j_gene: TRBJ1-1; abundance: .
CDR3aa: CASSWGGRSSYEQYF; CDR3nt: TGTGCCAGCAGCTGGGGGGGACGGAGCTCCTACGAGCAGTACTTC; v_gene: TRBV7-9; d_gene: TRBD2; j_gene: TRBJ2-7; abundance: many
CDR3aa: CSALQETQYF; CDR3nt: TGCAGTGCGCTTCAAGAGACCCAGTACTTC; v_gene: TRBV20-1; d_gene: .; j_gene: TRBJ2-5; abundance: few
CDR3aa: CSARGLSQETQYF; CDR3nt: TGCAGTGCTAGAGGTCTCAGTCAAGAGACCCAGTACTTC; v_gene: TRBV20-1; d_gene: .; j_gene: TRBJ2-5; abundance: many
CDR3aa: CASRRPGSGAIQYF; CDR3nt: TGTGCCAGCAGGAGACCTGGGTCTGGGGCCATTCAGTACTTC; v_gene: TRBV11-2; d_gene: .; j_gene: TRBJ2-4; abundance: many
CDR3aa: CASSLDDRVFTGELFF; CDR3nt: TGTGCCAGCAGCTTAGACGACAGGGTGTTCACCGGGGAGCTGTTTTTT; v_gene: TRBV7-9; d_gene: TRBD1; j_gene: TRBJ2-2; abundance: few
CDR3aa: CASSQDTGVPRYGYTF; CDR3nt: TGCGCCAGCAGCCAAGATACAGGGGTCCCTCGCTATGGCTACACCTTC; v_gene: TRBV4-3; d_gene: TRBD1; j_gene: TRBJ1-2; abundance: few
CDR3aa: CASGTGVFADTQYF; CDR3nt: TGTGCCAGCGGGACCGGGGTGTTCGCAGATACGCAGTATTTT; v_gene: TRBV12-3/TRBV12-4; d_gene: .; j_gene: TRBJ2-3; abundance: many
CDR3aa: CSVVWGADTQYF; CDR3nt: TGCAGCGTTGTTTGGGGGGCAGATACGCAGTATTTT; v_gene: TRBV29-1; d_gene: .; j_gene: TRBJ2-3; abundance: few
CDR3aa: CASSPRVAVLSGANVLTF; CDR3nt: TGTGCCAGCAGTCCTCGCGTAGCGGTTCTCTCTGGGGCCAACGTCCTGACTTTC; v_gene: TRBV12-3/TRBV12-4; d_gene: .; j_gene: TRBJ2-6; abundance: many
CDR3aa: CASSFTGGTSDTQYF; CDR3nt: TGTGCCAGCAGCTTTACGGGGGGCACTTCAGATACGCAGTATTTT; v_gene: TRBV7-3; d_gene: .; j_gene: TRBJ2-3; abundance: .
CDR3aa: CASSYRASNEKLFF; CDR3nt: TGTGCCAGCAGCTACAGGGCCTCTAATGAAAAACTGTTTTTT; v_gene: TRBV9; d_gene: .; j_gene: TRBJ1-4; abundance: few
CDR3aa: CATSRDLAYNEQFF; CDR3nt: TGTGCCACCAGCAGAGATTTAGCGTACAATGAGCAGTTCTTC; v_gene: TRBV15; d_gene: .; j_gene: TRBJ2-1; abundance: .
CDR3aa: CASSLAIRPTEAFF; CDR3nt: TGTGCCAGCAGCTTAGCGATAAGGCCCACTGAAGCCTTCTTT; v_gene: TRBV7-2; d_gene: .; j_gene: TRBJ1-1; abundance: .
CDR3aa: CASSLSPGTYEQYF; CDR3nt: TGTGCCAGCAGTTTATCTCCGGGAACCTACGAGCAGTACTTC; v_gene: TRBV28; d_gene: .; j_gene: TRBJ2-7; abundance: many
CDR3aa: CASSLAQGRDNEQFF; CDR3nt: TGCGCCAGCAGCTTGGCGCAGGGTCGGGACAATGAGCAGTTCTTC; v_gene: TRBV5-1; d_gene: .; j_gene: TRBJ2-1; abundance: .
CDR3aa: CASSFSGHRNEQFF; CDR3nt: TGTGCCAGCAGCTTTAGCGGACATCGGAATGAGCAGTTCTTC; v_gene: TRBV13; d_gene: .; j_gene: TRBJ2-1; abundance: few
CDR3aa: CAISERRTGGSGANVLTF; CDR3nt: TGTGCCATCAGTGAACGGAGGACAGGGGGCTCTGGGGCCAACGTCCTGACTTTC; v_gene: TRBV6-1; d_gene: TRBD1; j_gene: TRBJ2-6; abundance: .
CDR3aa: CASSDTSGGSYNEQFF; CDR3nt: TGTGCCAGCAGTGATACTAGCGGGGGCTCCTACAATGAGCAGTTCTTC; v_gene: TRBV6-2/TRBV6-3; d_gene: TRBD2; j_gene: TRBJ2-1; abundance: many
CDR3aa: CASSPGNTIYF; CDR3nt: TGTGCCAGCAGCCCCGGAAACACCATATATTTT; v_gene: TRBV7-9; d_gene: .; j_gene: TRBJ1-3; abundance: .